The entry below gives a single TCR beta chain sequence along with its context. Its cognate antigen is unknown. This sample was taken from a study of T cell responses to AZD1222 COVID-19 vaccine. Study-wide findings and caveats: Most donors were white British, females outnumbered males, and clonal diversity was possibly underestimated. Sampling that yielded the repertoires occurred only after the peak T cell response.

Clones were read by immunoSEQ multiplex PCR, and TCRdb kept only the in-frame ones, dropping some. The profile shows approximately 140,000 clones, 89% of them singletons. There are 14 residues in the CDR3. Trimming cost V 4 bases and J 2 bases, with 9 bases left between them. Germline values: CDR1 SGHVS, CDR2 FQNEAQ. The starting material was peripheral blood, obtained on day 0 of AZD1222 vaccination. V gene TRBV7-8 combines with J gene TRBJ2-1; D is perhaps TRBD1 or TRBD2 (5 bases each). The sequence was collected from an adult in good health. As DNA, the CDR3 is TGTGCCAGCAGCTCTAGGGGAGCCTACAATGAGCAGTTCTTC. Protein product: CASSSRGAYNEQFF.